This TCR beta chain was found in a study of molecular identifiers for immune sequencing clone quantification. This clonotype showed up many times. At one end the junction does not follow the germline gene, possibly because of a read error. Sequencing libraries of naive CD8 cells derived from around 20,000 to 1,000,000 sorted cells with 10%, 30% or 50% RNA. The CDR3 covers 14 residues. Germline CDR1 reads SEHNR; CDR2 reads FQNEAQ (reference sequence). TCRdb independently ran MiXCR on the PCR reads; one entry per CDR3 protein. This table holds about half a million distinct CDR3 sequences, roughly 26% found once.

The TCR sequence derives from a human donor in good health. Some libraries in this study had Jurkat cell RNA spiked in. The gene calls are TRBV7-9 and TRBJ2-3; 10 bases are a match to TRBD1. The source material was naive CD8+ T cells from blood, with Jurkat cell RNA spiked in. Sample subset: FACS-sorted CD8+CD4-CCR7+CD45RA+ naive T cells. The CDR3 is CASSSTRTGGELNF. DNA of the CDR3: TGTGCCAGCAGCAGTACCCGGACAGGGGGTGAGCTAAATTTT.